This T cell receptor beta chain emerged from a study of blood T cell repertoires in COVID-19. Study-wide background: Nucleic acid was either cDNA or gDNA, and it came from T cells, B-cell-depleted T cells, or PBMCs.

The CDR3 spans 17 residues. With 1 base clipped from V and 10 bases from J, the junction kept 14 bases outside the gene matches. Germline CDR1 SGHDN, CDR2 FVKESK. Sequencing was performed with immunoSEQ multiplex PCR; in TCRdb, only in-frame clones are kept and a portion is missing. The data hold about 340,000 clones, with approximately 86% observed a single time. The rearrangement uses TRBV14 and TRBJ1-1, with 11 bases fitting TRBD1. Sequences were obtained from peripheral blood. The receptor was derived from a woman aged 60-75 years with COVID-19, enrolled during active disease. The DNA for the CDR3 is TGTGCCAGCAGCCAAGGACGACAGGACAGGGGGCCTTCCGGAGCTTTCTTT. Translated: CASSQGRQDRGPSGAFF.